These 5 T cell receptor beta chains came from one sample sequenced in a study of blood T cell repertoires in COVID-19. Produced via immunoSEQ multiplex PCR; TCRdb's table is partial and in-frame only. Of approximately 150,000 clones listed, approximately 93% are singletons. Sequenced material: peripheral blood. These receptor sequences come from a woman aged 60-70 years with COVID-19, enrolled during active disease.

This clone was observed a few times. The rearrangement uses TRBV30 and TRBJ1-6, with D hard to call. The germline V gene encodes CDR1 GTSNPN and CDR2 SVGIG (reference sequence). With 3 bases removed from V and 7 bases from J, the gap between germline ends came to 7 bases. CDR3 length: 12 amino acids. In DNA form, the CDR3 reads TGTGCCTGGAGCCAGATCAATTCACCCCTCCACTTT. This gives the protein CAWSQINSPLHF.

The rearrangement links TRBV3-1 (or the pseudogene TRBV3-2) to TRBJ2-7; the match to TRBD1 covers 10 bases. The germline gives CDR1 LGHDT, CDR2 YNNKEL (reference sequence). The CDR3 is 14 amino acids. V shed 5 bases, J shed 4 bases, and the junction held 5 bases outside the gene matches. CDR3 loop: CASSLGQGTYEQYF. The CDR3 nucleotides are TGTGCCAGCAGCTTGGGACAGGGGACGTACGAGCAGTACTTC.

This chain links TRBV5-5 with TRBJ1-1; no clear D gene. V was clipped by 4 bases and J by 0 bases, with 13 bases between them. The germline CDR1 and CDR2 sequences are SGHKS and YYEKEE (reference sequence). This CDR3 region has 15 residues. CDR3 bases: TGTGCCAGCAGCCCCCACCTAGGAGTGAACACTGAAGCTTTCTTT. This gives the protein CASSPHLGVNTEAFF.

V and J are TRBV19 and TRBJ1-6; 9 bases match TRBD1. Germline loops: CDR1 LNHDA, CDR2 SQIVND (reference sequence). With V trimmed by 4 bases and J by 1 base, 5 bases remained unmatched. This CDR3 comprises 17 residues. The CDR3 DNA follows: TGTGCCAGTAGTACGACAGGGGGTCCATCCTATAATTCACCCCTCCACTTT. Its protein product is CASSTTGGPSYNSPLHF.

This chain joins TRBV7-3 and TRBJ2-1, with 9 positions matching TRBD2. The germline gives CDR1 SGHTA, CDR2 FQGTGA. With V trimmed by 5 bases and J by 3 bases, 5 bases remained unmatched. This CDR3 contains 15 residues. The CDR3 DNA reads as TGTGCCAGCAGCCTGAGCGGGGGGAACTACAATGAGCAGTTCTTC. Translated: CASSLSGGNYNEQFF.